These 27 T cell receptor beta chains were sequenced from one sample in a study of shared clonotypes between healthy human individuals. Repertoires were generated with immunoSEQ multiplex PCR, while TCRdb's copy carries only in-frame clones and drops some. The sample holds about 2.3 million clones, more than 80% seen once. Material for sequencing was naive CD4+ T cells from PBMCs. Documented subset: CD45RA+ positively selected. The receptors derive from a man aged 18 to 30 in good health. Some clones in this sample may be carry-over from other donors' samples.

This clone was observed once. The V and J genes are TRBV15 and TRBJ1-1; the D is unclear. CDR1 LNHNV and CDR2 YYDKDF come from the germline V gene (reference sequence). V was clipped by 0 bases and J by 4 bases, with 9 bases between them. The CDR3 has 14 amino acids. The CDR3 region is CATSRDRYPTEAFF. CDR3 DNA: TGTGCCACCAGCAGAGACCGGTACCCCACTGAAGCTTTCTTT.

The gene calls are TRBV21-1 and TRBJ2-1. TRBV21-1 is a pseudogene locus. The CDR3 is made up of 20 amino acids. CDR3 residues: CASSKVLVGRGEVPYNEQFF. The CDR3 DNA is TGTGCCAGCAGCAAAGTATTGGTTGGGAGAGGGGAAGTCCCCTACAATGAGCAGTTCTTC.

This chain connects TRBV2 to TRBJ2-1; 7 nucleotides match TRBD1. The CDR3 is 12 amino acids. Germline lookup yields CDR1 SNHLY and CDR2 FYNNEI. The V gene end was trimmed by 7 bases and the J gene end by 9 bases; junction bases not matched to a gene: 6. CDR3 coding DNA: TGTGCCAGCAACAGGGGAAGGGCTGAGCAGTTCTTC. Protein: CASNRGRAEQFF.

The rearrangement links TRBV23-1 to TRBJ1-4; no firm D call. TRBV23-1 is flagged as an ORF with uncertain function. Trimming removed 1 base from V and 0 bases from J, with 12 bases in between. The CDR3 runs to 17 residues. CDR3 bases: TGCGCCAGCAGTCAATTGTACTGCAGTTCAACTAATGAAAAACTGTTTTTT. Translated: CASSQLYCSSTNEKLFF.

Notes on this clone: The same CDR3 arises from other DNA sequences in this sample as well. The V and J genes are TRBV28 and TRBJ1-1; the D is unclear. The CDR3 sequence is 14 residues long. Per germline, CDR1 MDHEN and CDR2 SYDVKM. Trimming removed 4 bases from V and 4 bases from J, with 13 bases in between. The CDR3 coding sequence is TGTGCCAGCAGTTGGGTGGAAGGCAGCACTGAAGCTTTCTTT. Its protein product is CASSWVEGSTEAFF.

This clone was picked up one time. The genes are TRBV4-1 and TRBJ2-3; D possibly corresponds to TRBD2 (5 bases). There are 13 residues in the CDR3. Germline V lookup: CDR1 MGHRA, CDR2 YSYEKL. V shed 6 bases and J shed 8 bases, with 15 bases lying between them. The CDR3 here is CASRVEGVGTQYF. CDR3 DNA sequence: TGCGCCAGCAGAGTTGAGGGCGTCGGTACGCAGTATTTT.

The genes are TRBV30 and TRBJ2-4, with TRBD1 matching 9 bases. The CDR3 has 15 amino acids. From germline, CDR1 is GTSNPN and CDR2 SVGIG (reference sequence). V was pared by 1 base and J by 0 bases, with 1 base of the junction left unmatched. This CDR3 reads CAWSGDREAKNIQYF. In DNA form, the CDR3 reads TGTGCCTGGAGTGGGGACAGGGAAGCCAAAAACATTCAGTACTTC.

The chain combines TRBV5-1 with TRBJ1-2; D is unresolved. This CDR3 has 14 residues. Trimming cost V 4 bases and J 6 bases, with 16 bases left between them. From germline, CDR1 is SGHRS and CDR2 YFSETQ. CDR3 sequence: CASSTPGREDGYTF. CDR3 in DNA: TGCGCCAGCAGCACCCCTGGCCGCGAGGATGGCTACACCTTC.

The rearrangement joins TRBV11-2 to TRBJ2-7; perhaps TRBD2 as D (6 bases). V was trimmed by 3 bases and J by 1 base, leaving 25 bases between them. The CDR3 extends over 19 amino acids. Germline assignment: CDR1 SGHAT and CDR2 FQNNGV. The chain's CDR3 is CASSFGQTRRFGGSYEQYF. The CDR3 region has the DNA TGTGCCAGCAGCTTTGGGCAGACTAGAAGATTCGGTGGGTCCTACGAGCAGTACTTC.

Worth noting for this clone: Other nucleotide sequences in the sample specify the same CDR3. The gene calls are TRBV5-1 and TRBJ2-5, with 10 bases fitting TRBD1. The junction had 5 bases not matched to a gene; V was cut back by 4 bases and J by 5 bases. The CDR3 consists of 14 residues. Germline V gene sequence: CDR1 SGHRS, CDR2 YFSETQ. In DNA, the CDR3 is TGCGCCAGCAGCCCACGGACAGGGGGGGAGACCCAGTACTTC. It specifies CASSPRTGGETQYF.

This chain's CDR3 is CASSQAGGNTDTQYF. Here the CDR3 DNA reads TGTGCCAGCAGTCAAGCGGGAGGGAACACAGATACGCAGTATTTT. The chain is built from TRBV28 and TRBJ2-3, with 10 nucleotides matching TRBD2. This CDR3 region has 15 residues. The V and J ends lost 5 bases and 2 bases, in that order; junction bases with no gene match: 4. Germline lookup yields CDR1 MDHEN and CDR2 SYDVKM.

CDR3 sequence: CASSLVQGGGYTF. CDR3 DNA: TGTGCCAGCAGCTTGGTTCAGGGTGGCGGCTACACCTTC. This chain connects TRBV5-6 to TRBJ1-2; a weak D match, TRBD1 (5 bases). Germline V lookup: CDR1 SGHDT, CDR2 YYEEEE. Trimming pared 0 bases from V and 8 bases from J, leaving 11 bases between. CDR3 length: 13 residues.

This clone was observed once. This chain links TRBV28 with TRBJ2-5; TRBD1 might be the D (6 bases). Germline V gene data show CDR1 as MDHEN and CDR2 as SYDVKM. The V and J ends lost 6 bases and 5 bases respectively, with 13 bases between them. This CDR3 comprises 13 residues. The CDR3 bases are TGTGCCAGCAGCGGACAGCCCCGCGAGACCCAGTACTTC. Translated: CASSGQPRETQYF.

The chain combines TRBV5-1 with TRBJ1-3; no clear D gene. The CDR3 has 15 residues. Trimming shortened V by 1 base and J by 2 bases, and 10 bases separated the two germline ends. Germline-derived CDR1 and CDR2 are SGHRS and YFSETQ. The CDR3 DNA sequence: TGCGCCAGCAGCTTGCAAACTGGGGCTGGAAACACCATATATTTT. It specifies CASSLQTGAGNTIYF.

With respect to this clone: The sample contains more than one DNA sequence encoding this CDR3. V gene TRBV5-1 combines with J gene TRBJ2-2, with 10 bases matching TRBD2. V gave up 5 bases and J gave up 0 bases; unmatched junction bases: 4. This CDR3 is built from 16 residues. Per the germline V gene, CDR1 is SGHRS and CDR2 is YFSETQ. CDR3 sequence: CASRLLAGANTGELFF. The CDR3 nucleotides are TGCGCCAGCAGATTGCTAGCGGGGGCGAACACCGGGGAGCTGTTTTTT.

Concerning this clone: At the DNA level, this CDR3 is encoded by other sequences in the same sample as well. The rearrangement links TRBV6-1 to TRBJ1-2; tentative D call: TRBD1 (5 bases). V was cut by 2 bases and J by 2 bases, with 6 bases left in between. Germline CDR1 MNHNS, CDR2 SASEGT. CDR3 length: 13 residues. As DNA, the CDR3 is TGTGCCAGCAGTGAATCAGGGAACTATGGCTACACCTTC. Protein: CASSESGNYGYTF.

In this sample, this clone turned up once. CDR3 sequence (DNA): TGTGCCAGCAGTGCCCCCCTCTCACCCCTCCACTTT. It is translated as CASSAPLSPLHF. V gene TRBV2 combines with J gene TRBJ1-6; D is ambiguous. Germline CDR1 and CDR2: SNHLY and FYNNEI. The CDR3 spans 12 residues. Deletions cut 4 bases from V and 10 bases from J, with 8 bases between.

The chain carries TRBV25-1 and TRBJ2-5, with TRBD1 as a possible D gene (6 bases). The CDR3 extends over 14 amino acids. Trimming left V 4 bases short and J 5 bases short, with 14 bases between. Germline V lookup: CDR1 MGHDK, CDR2 SYGVNS. CDR3 in DNA: TGTGCCAGCAGTGCTGGACAGCTAGGGGAGACCCAGTACTTC. Encoded protein: CASSAGQLGETQYF.

In its sample, this clone was seen a few times. The chain has TRBV5-1 and TRBJ1-1; possibly TRBD1 for D (5 bases). The CDR3 contains 16 residues. The V and J ends lost 0 bases and 1 base respectively, with 13 bases between them. Germline values: CDR1 SGHRS, CDR2 YFSETQ. As DNA, the CDR3 is TGCGCCAGCAGCTTGGGGAGGGGCAGACCGAACACTGAAGCTTTCTTT. Translating it yields CASSLGRGRPNTEAFF. The whole variable domain, remainder taken from reference TRBV5-1 and TRBJ1-1, is KAGVTQTPRYLIKTRGQQVTLSCSPISGHRSVSWYQQTPGQGLQFLFEYFSETQRNKGNFPGRFSGRQFSNSRSEMNVSTLELGDSALYLCASSLGRGRPNTEAFFGQGTRLTVV.

The rearrangement links TRBV4-1 to TRBJ2-1, with TRBD1 matching 8 bases. The V segment lost 0 bases and the J segment 3 bases; nucleotides outside the gene matches: 10. Germline CDR1 and CDR2: MGHRA and YSYEKL. CDR3 length: 18 residues. The CDR3, as DNA: TGCGCCAGCAGCCAAGAGATCGCCGCAGGGGGCAGCTACAATGAGCAGTTCTTC. Protein product: CASSQEIAAGGSYNEQFF.

There are a few counts of this clone. V usage is TRBV4-3 and J usage is TRBJ2-6; D tentatively fits TRBD1 or TRBD2 (5 bases each). The V gene lost 1 base and the J gene lost 1 base, with 14 bases spanning the gap. The V gene's germline CDR1 is LGHNA and CDR2 YSLEER. CDR3 length: 18 amino acids. CDR3 loop: CASSQGGVRGSGANVLTF. In DNA, the CDR3 is TGCGCCAGCAGCCAAGGAGGGGTGAGAGGGTCTGGGGCCAACGTCCTGACTTTC.

The V gene is TRBV19, the J gene TRBJ2-1, with unresolved D. V was cut by 3 bases and J by 10 bases, with 19 bases left in between. Germline assignment: CDR1 LNHDA and CDR2 SQIVND (reference sequence). The CDR3 spans 15 residues. This chain's CDR3 is CASSIMLALVGEQFF. DNA of the CDR3: TGTGCCAGTAGTATTATGTTAGCCCTCGTCGGCGAGCAGTTCTTC. The full variable domain, completed using reference TRBV19 and TRBJ2-1, is DGGITQSPKYLFRKEGQNVTLSCEQNLNHDAMYWYRQDPGQGLRLIYYSQIVNDFQKGDIAEGYSVSREKKESFPLTVTSAQKNPTAFYLCASSIMLALVGEQFFGPGTRLTVL.

This sequence joins TRBV7-9 and TRBJ2-2; no firm D call. CDR3 length: 18 amino acids. Germline loops: CDR1 SEHNR, CDR2 FQNEAQ (reference sequence). V dropped 5 bases and J dropped 0 bases, with 19 bases sitting between them. CDR3 nucleotides: TGTGCCAGCAGCCTCCTTGCCGGGTCTATCGCGAACACCGGGGAGCTGTTTTTT. It codes for CASSLLAGSIANTGELFF.

The chain joins TRBV2 to TRBJ2-2, with 8 positions matching TRBD2. There are 14 residues in the CDR3. V lost 7 bases, J lost 4 bases, and 5 bases stayed unmatched. Germline CDR1 and CDR2: SNHLY and FYNNEI. Written as DNA, the CDR3 is TGTGCCAGCATTGGGACTAGAACCACCGGGGAGCTGTTTTTT. Translation gives CASIGTRTTGELFF.

A note on this clone: Other DNA sequences of this sample code for an identical CDR3. The rearrangement joins TRBV5-4 to TRBJ1-5; D is undetermined. CDR1 SGHNT and CDR2 YYREEE come from the germline V gene (reference sequence). Trimming pared 0 bases from V and 4 bases from J, leaving 8 bases between. This CDR3 comprises 14 residues. CDR3 loop: CASSLAGSNQPQHF. DNA of the CDR3: TGTGCCAGCAGCTTGGCCGGCAGTAATCAGCCCCAGCATTTT.

This chain joins TRBV6-1 and TRBJ2-2; D gene uncertain. The CDR3 runs to 10 residues. Germline CDR1 and CDR2: MNHNS and SASEGT. Trimming removed 9 bases from V and 2 bases from J, with 1 base in between. DNA for the CDR3: TGTGCCAGTAACACCGGGGAGCTGTTTTTT. Amino acids: CASNTGELFF.

This chain uses TRBV28 with TRBJ1-4; D is perhaps TRBD1 (6 bases). The CDR3 has 14 residues. The germline V gene has CDR1 MDHEN and CDR2 SYDVKM. The ends were cut back, 5 bases at V and 4 bases at J, with 11 bases in the middle. The DNA for the CDR3 is TGTGCCAGCAGTGACCAGGGGCTTAATGAAAAACTGTTTTTT. It is translated as CASSDQGLNEKLFF.